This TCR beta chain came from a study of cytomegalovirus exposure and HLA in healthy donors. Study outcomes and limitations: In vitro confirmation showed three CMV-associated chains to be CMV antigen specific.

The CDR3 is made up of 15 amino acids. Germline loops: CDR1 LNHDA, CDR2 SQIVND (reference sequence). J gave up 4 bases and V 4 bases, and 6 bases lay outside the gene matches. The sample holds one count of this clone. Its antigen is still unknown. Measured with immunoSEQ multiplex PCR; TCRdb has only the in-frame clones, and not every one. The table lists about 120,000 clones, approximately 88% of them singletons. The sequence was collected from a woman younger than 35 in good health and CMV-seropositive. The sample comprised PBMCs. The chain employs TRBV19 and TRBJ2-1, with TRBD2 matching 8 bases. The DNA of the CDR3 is TGTGCCAGTAGTAACAGCGGGAGTTTTTACAATGAGCAGTTCTTC. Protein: CASSNSGSFYNEQFF.